These 23 T cell receptor beta chains came from one sample sequenced in a study of shared clonotypes between healthy human individuals (dated by TCRdb to 2020 to 2022). Receptors were amplified or captured by the immunoSEQ multiplex PCR assay. In TCRdb, the immuneACCESS table is reduced to in-frame sequences with V and J assigned. These tables do not hold every clone; where another copy was compared, an unresolved V gene accounts for under half, and the others remain unexplained. The sample table contains about 600,000 clones; only one count was recorded for 97% of them. The leading ten clones occupy 0.045% to 0.07% of the sample. Sequencing was done on a sample of naive CD4+ T cells sorted from blood. The cell subset or site tag for this specimen amounts to: CD45RA+ positively selected. The receptors here all came from a woman aged 30 to 39 in good health.

The chain combines TRBV19 with TRBJ2-2, with D maybe TRBD2 (7 bases). Germline CDR1 reads LNHDA; CDR2 reads SQIVND (reference sequence). The V end lost 4 bases, the J end lost 5 bases, and 14 bases lay between the germline ends. The CDR3 has 15 residues. Here the CDR3 reads CASSSGRGGTGELFF. For the CDR3, the DNA is TGTGCCAGTAGTAGCGGTAGGGGGGGGACCGGGGAGCTGTTTTTT.

Only one count was recorded for this clone. The chain carries TRBV7-6 and TRBJ2-3, with D possibly matching TRBD1 (6 bases). In germline, CDR1 is SGHVS, CDR2 FNYEAQ. The V and J ends lost 7 bases and 2 bases respectively, with 25 bases between them. The CDR3 sequence is 18 residues long. CDR3 bases: TGTGCCAGCAACACCTTTGGTGGTCAGGGGCTCTACACAGATACGCAGTATTTT. Encoded protein: CASNTFGGQGLYTDTQYF.

The chain is built from TRBV7-8 and TRBJ1-2; D unresolved. V was cut by 1 base and J by 0 bases, with 6 bases left in between. CDR1 SGHVS and CDR2 FQNEAQ come from the germline V gene. This CDR3 contains 14 residues. The CDR3 loop reads CASSLGWANYGYTF. The CDR3 DNA is TGTGCCAGCAGCTTAGGGTGGGCTAACTATGGCTACACCTTC.

V gene TRBV5-4 combines with J gene TRBJ2-7, with 11 bases matching TRBD2. Per the germline V gene, CDR1 is SGHNT and CDR2 is YYREEE (reference sequence). CDR3 length: 17 amino acids. V was clipped by 4 bases and J by 5 bases; unmatched bases: 14. The CDR3 region is CASSRVPGLAAGNEQYF. The DNA for the CDR3 is TGTGCCAGCAGCAGAGTTCCGGGACTAGCGGCAGGAAACGAGCAGTACTTC. Based on the CDR3 plus reference TRBV5-4 and TRBJ2-7, the full variable domain is ETGVTQSPTHLIKTRGQQVTLRCSSQSGHNTVSWYQQALGQGPQFIFQYYREEENGRGNFPPRFSGLQFPNYSSELNVNALELDDSALYLCASSRVPGLAAGNEQYFGPGTRLTVT.

This CDR3 reads CASSFGPEAFF. Written as DNA, the CDR3 is TGTGCCAGCAGCTTTGGCCCTGAAGCTTTCTTT. V usage is TRBV7-9 and J usage is TRBJ1-1; D is undetermined. Per the germline V gene, CDR1 is SEHNR and CDR2 is FQNEAQ (reference sequence). Trimming pared 3 bases from V and 6 bases from J, leaving 5 bases between. The CDR3 covers 11 residues.

The CDR3 sequence is CASSLYHEQFF. The CDR3 DNA follows: TGTGCCAGCAGTTTATACCATGAGCAGTTCTTC. This chain connects TRBV28 to TRBJ2-1; D not resolved. CDR3 length: 11 amino acids. CDR1 and CDR2 from the germline V gene are MDHEN and SYDVKM. V was trimmed by 1 base and J by 8 bases, leaving 3 bases between them.

The CDR3 sequence is CASSLRSGQNYEQYF. In DNA form, the CDR3 reads TGTGCCAGCAGCTTAAGGAGCGGACAAAACTACGAGCAGTACTTC. This chain links TRBV7-3 with TRBJ2-7; D is perhaps TRBD1 or TRBD2 (5 bases each). The CDR3 covers 15 residues. Germline-derived CDR1 and CDR2 are SGHTA and FQGTGA. The ends were cut back, 1 base at V and 3 bases at J, with 13 bases in the middle. Full variable domain (outside the CDR3, taken from reference TRBV7-3 and TRBJ2-7): GAGVSQTPSNKVTEKGKYVELRCDPISGHTALYWYRQSLGQGPEFLIYFQGTGAADDSGLPNDRFFAVRPEGSVSTLKIQRTERGDSAVYLCASSLRSGQNYEQYFGPGTRLTVT.

This chain uses TRBV28 with TRBJ1-1; TRBD1 agrees at 7 bases. The J segment lost 4 bases and the V segment lost 6 bases, leaving 8 bases of the junction unmatched. Germline V lookup: CDR1 MDHEN, CDR2 SYDVKM. The CDR3 length is 14 residues. CDR3 amino acids: CASRETGRVTEAFF. CDR3 bases: TGTGCCAGCAGGGAGACAGGGAGGGTCACTGAAGCTTTCTTT.

V is TRBV7-8 and J is TRBJ2-5, with a tentative D call TRBD1 (7 bases). This CDR3 has 15 residues. Looked up from germline, CDR1 is SGHVS and CDR2 is FQNEAQ. The germline V and J ends were trimmed by 4 bases and 4 bases, with 16 bases remaining between them. This chain's CDR3 is CASSSQGGVRETQYF. The CDR3 DNA sequence: TGTGCCAGCAGCTCCCAGGGGGGCGTCAGAGAGACCCAGTACTTC.

This clone appeared a single time. The V and J genes are TRBV10-1 and TRBJ2-1; 9 bases line up with TRBD2. Germline V lookup: CDR1 WNHNN, CDR2 SYGVQD (reference sequence). V shed 2 bases and J 0 bases; nucleotides not matched to a gene: 5. The CDR3 extends over 17 amino acids. DNA for the CDR3: TGCGCCAGCAGTGAGCTGAGCGGGAGGATCTCCTACAATGAGCAGTTCTTC. Translated, it gives CASSELSGRISYNEQFF.

V usage is TRBV14 and J usage is TRBJ1-1; no reliable D call. CDR1 is SGHDN, CDR2 FVKESK, per germline. The CDR3 loop spans 13 amino acids. V was clipped by 4 bases and J by 0 bases, with 6 bases between them. The CDR3 spells CASSRNMNTEAFF. The CDR3 coding sequence is TGTGCCAGCAGCCGAAACATGAACACTGAAGCTTTCTTT. Filled out from reference TRBV14 and TRBJ1-1, the complete variable domain reads EAGVTQFPSHSVIEKGQTVTLRCDPISGHDNLYWYRRVMGKEIKFLLHFVKESKQDESGMPNNRFLAERTGGTYSTLKVQPAELEDSGVYFCASSRNMNTEAFFGQGTRLTVV.

CDR3 in DNA: TGTGCCAGCACATCCGGGGAAGGCTCCAATGAGCAGTTCTTC. It codes for CASTSGEGSNEQFF. V is TRBV28 and J is TRBJ2-1, with D tentatively TRBD2 (5 bases). Trimming took off 7 bases at V and 6 bases at J, with 16 bases between the two ends. CDR1 is MDHEN, CDR2 SYDVKM, per germline. This CDR3 has 14 amino acids.

The chain combines TRBV19 with TRBJ1-3; no clear D. The V gene lost 7 bases and the J gene lost 1 base, with 20 bases spanning the gap. Per the germline V gene, CDR1 is LNHDA and CDR2 is SQIVND (reference sequence). The CDR3 is made up of 17 amino acids. The CDR3 coding sequence is TGTGCCAGTACCCAAACAAGGCCGGGTTCGTCTGGAAACACCATATATTTT. As protein: CASTQTRPGSSGNTIYF.

The chain joins TRBV19 to TRBJ2-5; the match to TRBD1 covers 8 bases. The J call may be in error: the DNA end matches TRBJ2-7 better. The length of the CDR3 is 13 residues. CDR1 is LNHDA and CDR2 is SQIVND in the germline V gene (reference sequence). CDR3 nucleotide sequence: TGTGCCACCCGACAGGGGCCGTTCTACGAGCAGTACTTC. Translated: CATRQGPFYEQYF.

The rearrangement uses TRBV6-6 and TRBJ2-7; tentative D call: TRBD1 (5 bases). CDR1 and CDR2 from the germline V gene are MNHNY and SVGAGI (reference sequence). The CDR3 has 14 amino acids. Deletions cut 0 bases from V and 3 bases from J, with 9 bases between. CDR3 residues: CASSYSKGIYEQYF. The CDR3 nucleotides read TGTGCCAGCAGTTACTCGAAGGGGATCTACGAGCAGTACTTC.

This chain uses TRBV2 with TRBJ1-3; TRBD1 is a possible D gene (5 bases). This CDR3 region has 15 residues. CDR1 SNHLY and CDR2 FYNNEI come from the germline V gene. V lost 6 bases to trimming and J lost 2 bases, with 14 bases between them. CDR3 protein: CASRTDSSAGNTIYF. In nucleotides, the CDR3 is TGTGCCAGCAGAACCGACAGTTCAGCTGGAAACACCATATATTTT.

This sequence joins TRBV2 and TRBJ2-7, with unresolved D. Trimming took 5 bases from V and 0 from J, leaving 14 bases between them. Germline V gene data show CDR1 as SNHLY and CDR2 as FYNNEI. The length of the CDR3 is 15 residues. The CDR3 DNA reads as TGTGCCAGCAGTTTGGGGTCTTGGGGCTCCTACGAGCAGTACTTC. Encoded protein: CASSLGSWGSYEQYF.

This chain connects TRBV5-4 to TRBJ2-5; 8 nucleotides match TRBD2. The CDR3 loop spans 14 amino acids. Losses at the gene ends were 6 bases for V and 8 bases for J; bases not matched to a gene: 12. From germline, CDR1 is SGHNT and CDR2 YYREEE (reference sequence). The CDR3 is CASTIAGTRITQYF. CDR3 coding DNA: TGTGCCAGCACCATCGCCGGGACTAGAATAACCCAGTACTTC.

J is TRBJ2-1 and V is TRBV10-2; a weak D match, TRBD2 (6 bases). Germline V gene lookup returns CDR1 WSHSY and CDR2 SAAADI. The CDR3 sequence is 14 residues long. V was trimmed by 1 base and J by 3 bases, leaving 7 bases between them. The DNA for the CDR3 is TGCGCCAGCAGTGAGTGGGGACTCTACAATGAGCAGTTCTTC. Translation gives CASSEWGLYNEQFF.

The chain has TRBV11-3 and TRBJ2-3, with 8 bases identical to TRBD2. V shed 5 bases, J shed 0 bases, and the junction held 1 base outside the gene matches. This CDR3 has 14 residues. Germline V gene sequence: CDR1 SGHNT, CDR2 YENEEA. The CDR3 bases are TGTGCCAGCAGCCGCGGGGGGAGCACAGATACGCAGTATTTT. It translates to CASSRGGSTDTQYF.

Details on this clone: This specimen includes other DNA sequences encoding the same CDR3. V and J are TRBV28 and TRBJ1-1; the D is unclear. The V and J ends lost 2 bases and 4 bases respectively, with 5 bases between them. This CDR3 region has 12 residues. The germline gives CDR1 MDHEN, CDR2 SYDVKM. The CDR3 bases are TGTGCCAGCAGTTTACAGGTCACTGAAGCTTTCTTT. Residues: CASSLQVTEAFF.

The chain links TRBV4-1 to TRBJ2-5; TRBD2 might be the D (7 bases). V shed 0 bases and J shed 9 bases, with 20 bases lying between them. CDR1 and CDR2 from the germline V gene are MGHRA and YSYEKL. This CDR3 is built from 16 residues. CDR3 nucleotides: TGCGCCAGCAGCCAAGAAGGGGGGACTACTCAGGGCGCCCAGTACTTC. Its translation is CASSQEGGTTQGAQYF.

The V call is TRBV19, the J call TRBJ2-5; D perhaps matches TRBD2 (6 bases). The DNA end is a closer match to TRBJ2-7, so the J assignment may be wrong. Germline assignment: CDR1 LNHDA and CDR2 SQIVND (reference sequence). The CDR3 spans 14 residues. The CDR3 sequence: CASSIPGSSYEQYF. The CDR3 DNA follows: TGTGCCAGTAGTATACCCGGGAGCTCCTACGAGCAGTACTTC.